The source of this TCR beta chain is a study of CD8 T cells in ankylosing spondylitis. Overall study results and limits: A TCR beta motif made of several highly homologous variants seemed typical of ankylosing spondylitis blood. Some of the motif variants had earlier been found in reactive arthritis patients' fluid and blood. Clones linked to the disease showed a CD8+ phenotype. They occurred at relatively low frequencies in peripheral blood.

V was clipped by 7 bases and J by 3 bases; unmatched bases: 7. Per germline, CDR1 SGHTA and CDR2 FQGTGA. CDR3 length equals 15 residues. The authors made TCR beta libraries by quantitative 5'-RACE with molecular barcodes. Via MiXCR, TCRdb re-called the 5' RACE reads, giving one row per CDR3 protein. The table records approximately 130,000 distinct CDR3 sequences, approximately 9.7% of them present only once. A remark on this clonotype: Its matching antigen is unknown.

The sequencing sample was made of blood, either unsorted or a sorted T cell fraction (not recorded which). The TCR originated in a male donor with ankylosing spondylitis or in good health (not recorded which). The V gene is TRBV7-3, the J gene TRBJ2-7; 12 positions match TRBD2. This CDR3 reads CASTHRLAGDYEQYF. The CDR3 DNA follows: TGTGCCAGCACCCACCGACTAGCGGGAGACTACGAGCAGTACTTC.